The 3 T cell receptor beta chains in this list originate from one sample, sequenced in a study of T-cell reconstitution after alpha-beta-depleted transplantation in children. A TCRbeta library incorporating unique molecular identifiers was prepared. TCRdb redid the calling of the PCR reads with MiXCR, one entry per CDR3 protein. The table has some 840,000 distinct CDR3 sequences, about 15% seen once; the top ten hold just under 5%. The sample consisted of PBMCs, mostly from graft donor cells, taken 360 days after TCRalphabeta/CD19-depleted stem cell transplant. The receptors were sampled from a male patient younger than 18 who had a stem cell transplant for acute lymphoblastic leukemia, so the T cells may come from the graft donor.

This clonotype was counted at least ten times. The chain joins TRBV2 to TRBJ2-1, with TRBD2 identical over 8 bases. Germline CDR1 reads SNHLY; CDR2 reads FYNNEI. This CDR3 has 14 residues. V lost 8 bases and J lost 5; bases outside the gene matches: 8. DNA of the CDR3: TGTGCCAGCGATAGGCTAGCGGGCCACAATGAGCAGTTCTTC. Its translation: CASDRLAGHNEQFF. The full variable domain, rest sourced from reference TRBV2 and TRBJ2-1, is EPEVTQTPSHQVTQMGQEVILRCVPISNHLYFYWYRQILGQKVEFLVSFYNNEISEKSEIFDDQFSVERPDGSNFTLKIRSTKLEDSAMYFCASDRLAGHNEQFFGPGTRLTVL.

This clonotype was seen only a few times. The V call is TRBV29-1, the J call TRBJ2-2; 9 bases align to TRBD1. V shed 1 base and J 3 bases; nucleotides not matched to a gene: 12. The CDR3 length is 18 residues. Germline V gene sequence: CDR1 SQVTM, CDR2 ANQGSEA. This chain's CDR3 is CSVEGRSTGGIYTGELFF. The CDR3 coding sequence is TGCAGCGTTGAAGGGAGGTCCACAGGGGGCATATACACCGGGGAGCTGTTTTTT.

There are a few counts of this clonotype. The rearrangement joins TRBV13 to TRBJ1-4; D is uncertain. V was pared by 3 bases and J by 1 base, with 9 bases between. There are 15 residues in the CDR3. Per the germline V gene, CDR1 is PRHDT and CDR2 is FYEKMQ (reference sequence). CDR3 sequence reads: CASSFGGETNEKLFF. CDR3 in DNA: TGTGCCAGCAGCTTTGGTGGGGAAACTAATGAAAAACTGTTTTTT. The entire variable domain, with the rest obtained from reference TRBV13 and TRBJ1-4, is as follows: AAGVIQSPRHLIKEKRETATLKCYPIPRHDTVYWYQQGPGQDPQFLISFYEKMQSDKGSIPDRFSAQQFSDYHSELNMSSLELGDSALYFCASSFGGETNEKLFFGSGTQLSVL.